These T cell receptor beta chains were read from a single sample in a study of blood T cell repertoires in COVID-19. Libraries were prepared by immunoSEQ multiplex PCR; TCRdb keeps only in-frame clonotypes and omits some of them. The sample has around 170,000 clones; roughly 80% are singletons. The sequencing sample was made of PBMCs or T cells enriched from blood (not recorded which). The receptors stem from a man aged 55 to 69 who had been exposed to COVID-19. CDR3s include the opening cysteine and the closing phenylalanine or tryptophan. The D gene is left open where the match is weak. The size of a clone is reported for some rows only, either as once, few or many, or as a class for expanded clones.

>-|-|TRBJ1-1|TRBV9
TGTGCCAGCAGCGCCCGTCCCGCGAAGAACACTGAAGCTTTCTTT
CASSARPAKNTEAFF
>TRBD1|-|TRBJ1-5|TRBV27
TGTGCCAGCAGTTTCAGGGGGCTTCAGCCCCAGCATTTT
CASSFRGLQPQHF
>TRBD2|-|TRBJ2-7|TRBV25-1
TGTGCCAGCAGTTCCTGGACTAGCGGGAAAAGCTACGAGCAGTACTTC
CASSSWTSGKSYEQYF
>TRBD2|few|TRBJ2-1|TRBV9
TGTGCCAGCAGCGTAGTAGCGGGAGGGGGCTACAATGAGCAGTTCTTC
CASSVVAGGGYNEQFF
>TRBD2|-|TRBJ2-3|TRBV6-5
TGTGCCAGCAGTTGGAGCGGGAGGGGAGATACGCAGTATTTT
CASSWSGRGDTQYF
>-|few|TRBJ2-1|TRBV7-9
TGTGCCAGCAGCTTAGCCAGCGGGCGATACAATGAGCAGTTCTTC
CASSLASGRYNEQFF
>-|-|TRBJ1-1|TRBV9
TGTGCCAGCAGCATACAGCAGAACACTGAAGCTTTCTTT
CASSIQQNTEAFF
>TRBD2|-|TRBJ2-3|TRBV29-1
TGCAGTCTTCTAGCGGGAGTCGGAGATACGCAGTATTTT
CSLLAGVGDTQYF
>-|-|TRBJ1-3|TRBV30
TGTGCCTGGAGGTCAGGGATCGGAAACACCATATATTTT
CAWRSGIGNTIYF
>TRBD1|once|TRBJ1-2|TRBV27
TGTGCCAGCAGTCCAACCGGACAGGCGAATGGCTACACCTTC
CASSPTGQANGYTF
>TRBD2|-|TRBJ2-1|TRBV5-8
TGTGCCAGCAGCCTCCTCGGGGGGACTAGACAGTTCTTC
CASSLLGGTRQFF
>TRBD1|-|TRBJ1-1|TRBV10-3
TGTGCCATCGGACAGGGGGACACTGAAGCTTTCTTT
CAIGQGDTEAFF
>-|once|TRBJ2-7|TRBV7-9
TGTGCCAGCAGCAGTTCCGGGGTTTACGAGCAGTACTTC
CASSSSGVYEQYF
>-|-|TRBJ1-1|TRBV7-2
TGTGCCAGCAGCTTAGGACACACCACTGAAGCTTTCTTT
CASSLGHTTEAFF
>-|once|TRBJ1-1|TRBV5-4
TGTGCCAGCAGCTTGGCCAATAGGAACACTGAAGCTTTCTTT
CASSLANRNTEAFF
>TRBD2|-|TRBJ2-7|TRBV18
TGTGCCAGCTCACCACCGGTCGGGGGGGCCCAAAGGTCCCTCTACGAGCAGTACTTC
CASSPPVGGAQRSLYEQYF
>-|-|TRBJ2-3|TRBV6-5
TGTGCCAGCAGTTACGCTAAGGGACTCCAGTATTTT
CASSYAKGLQYF
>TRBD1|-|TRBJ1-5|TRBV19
TGTGCCAGTAGCCTTAACTCGGGACAGAATAGACAGCCCCAGCATTTT
CASSLNSGQNRQPQHF
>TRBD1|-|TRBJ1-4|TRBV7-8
TGTGCCAGCAGCTTAGCTTGGGAGACAGGGATTAATGAAAAACTGTTTTTT
CASSLAWETGINEKLFF
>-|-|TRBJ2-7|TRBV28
TGTGCCAGCAGTTTAACTAAAACCTACGAGCAGTACTTC
CASSLTKTYEQYF
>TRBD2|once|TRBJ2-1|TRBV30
TGTGCCTGGAGGGCCCGACTAGCGGCCTCCTACAATGAGCAGTTCTTC
CAWRARLAASYNEQFF
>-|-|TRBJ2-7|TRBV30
TGTGCCTGGAGCCCCGGACACAGCTACGAGCAGTACTTC
CAWSPGHSYEQYF
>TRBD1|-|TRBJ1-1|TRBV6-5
TGTGCCAGCAGGAGGCAGGGGGCGGAATATAGAGCTTTCTTT
CASRRQGAEYRAFF
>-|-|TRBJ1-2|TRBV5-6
TGTGCCAGCAGCTTCGGGAGGGTCAGTAGCTATGGCTACACCTTC
CASSFGRVSSYGYTF
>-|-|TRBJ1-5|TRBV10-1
TGCGCCAGCAGTGACGGTAGCAATCAGCCCCAGCATTTT
CASSDGSNQPQHF
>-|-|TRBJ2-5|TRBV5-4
TGTGCCAGCAGCTTGCAGGATTATTTACAAGAGACCCAGTACTTC
CASSLQDYLQETQYF
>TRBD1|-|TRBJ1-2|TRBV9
TGTGCCAGCAGCCTAACCCCCGGGACAGGGACCGTGAAAGGTGGCTACACCTTC
CASSLTPGTGTVKGGYTF
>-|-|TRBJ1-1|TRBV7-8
TGTGCCAGCAGCTCAGGGTTGGCCTGGGGCACTGAAGCTTTCTTT
CASSSGLAWGTEAFF
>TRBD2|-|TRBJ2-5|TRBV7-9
TGTGCCAGCAGCCGGGCTCTACGGACTAGCGGGAGCGGGGAGACCCAGTACTTC
CASSRALRTSGSGETQYF
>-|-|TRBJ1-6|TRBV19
TGTGCCAGTAGTATGACGGGACATCCTAGGAGCTCCTATAATTCACCCCTCCACTTT
CASSMTGHPRSSYNSPLHF